This passage covers 30 T cell receptor beta chains from one sample sequenced in a study of early T cells in non-severe SARS-CoV-2 infection. One entry per CDR3 protein results from TCRdb running MiXCR on the 5' RACE reads. The sample holds about 22,000 distinct CDR3 sequences, roughly 3.6% seen once. Material: whole blood. The receptors stem from an adult who was a healthcare worker with PCR-confirmed SARS-CoV-2 infection or an uninfected control (not recorded which).

This clonotype has at least ten counts. CDR3 bases: TGCAGTGCTAGAACGGGGGATACGCAGTATTTT. As protein: CSARTGDTQYF. The chain is built from TRBV20-1 and TRBJ2-3, with a tentative D call TRBD2 (5 bases). Germline loops: CDR1 DFQATT, CDR2 SNEGSKA (reference sequence). The CDR3 has 11 amino acids. The V end was cut by 2 bases, the J end by 6 bases, with 6 bases between.

This clonotype showed up many times. J is TRBJ1-2 and V is TRBV29-1; maybe TRBD1 (6 bases). Per the germline V gene, CDR1 is SQVTM and CDR2 is ANQGSEA. The CDR3 totals 14 residues. The ends were cut back, 3 bases at V and 8 bases at J, with 19 bases in the middle. The chain's CDR3 is CSVEGHPHPGGYTF. CDR3 sequence (DNA): TGCAGCGTTGAGGGACACCCCCATCCGGGCGGCTACACCTTC. The full variable domain, in which reference TRBV29-1 and TRBJ1-2 provide the parts outside the CDR3, is SAVISQKPSRDICQRGTSLTIQCQVDSQVTMMFWYRQQPGQSLTLIATANQGSEATYESGFVIDKFPISRPNLTFSTLTVSNMSPEDSSIYLCSVEGHPHPGGYTFGSGTRLTVV.

This clonotype was seen many times. This CDR3 reads CASTDSPLHF. CDR3 sequence (DNA): TGCGCCAGCACTGATTCACCCCTCCACTTT. This chain connects TRBV10-2 to TRBJ1-6; no reliable D call. The CDR3 is 10 amino acids. CDR1 and CDR2 (germline): WSHSY, SAAADI. Trimming removed 7 bases from V and 8 bases from J, with 3 bases in between.

This clonotype came up many times. The chain uses TRBV14 and TRBJ1-2; TRBD1 is a possible D gene (6 bases). The V gene's germline CDR1 is SGHDN and CDR2 FVKESK. The V end was cut by 4 bases, the J end by 8 bases, with 20 bases between. The CDR3 spans 15 residues. This CDR3 is CASSPSGRRGYGYTF. In DNA, the CDR3 is TGTGCCAGCAGCCCAAGCGGGCGCAGGGGTTACGGCTACACCTTC. Drawing the rest from reference TRBV14 and TRBJ1-2, the complete variable domain is EAGVTQFPSHSVIEKGQTVTLRCDPISGHDNLYWYRRVMGKEIKFLLHFVKESKQDESGMPNNRFLAERTGGTYSTLKVQPAELEDSGVYFCASSPSGRRGYGYTFGSGTRLTVV.

This clonotype was counted at least ten times. The V gene is TRBV11-2, the J gene TRBJ2-7, with no clear D. The CDR3 sequence is 12 residues long. Germline lookup yields CDR1 SGHAT and CDR2 FQNNGV. V was pared by 3 bases and J by 6 bases, with 9 bases between. The CDR3 reads CASSLDLSEQYF. CDR3 nucleotide sequence: TGTGCCAGCAGCTTGGATCTTTCCGAGCAGTACTTC.

This clonotype was observed at least ten times. The rearrangement uses TRBV29-1 and TRBJ2-6, with a possible D match to TRBD1 (5 bases). Germline CDR1 reads SQVTM; CDR2 reads ANQGSEA. Trimming cost V 7 bases and J 1 base, with 11 bases left between them. The CDR3 sequence is 14 residues long. In DNA form, the CDR3 reads TGCAGCGCAGATCAGGGTTCTGGGGCCAACGTCCTGACTTTC. This encodes CSADQGSGANVLTF.

This clonotype occurred many times. The chain is built from TRBV7-3 and TRBJ2-2, with D uncertain. This CDR3 is 13 amino acids long. Germline assignment: CDR1 SGHTA and CDR2 FQGTGA. V lost 5 bases and J 2 bases, leaving 6 bases between the germline ends. The CDR3 DNA sequence: TGTGCCAGCAGCCCCACCAACACCGGGGAGCTGTTTTTT. Its protein product is CASSPTNTGELFF. Filled out from reference TRBV7-3 and TRBJ2-2, the complete variable domain reads GAGVSQTPSNKVTEKGKYVELRCDPISGHTALYWYRQSLGQGPEFLIYFQGTGAADDSGLPNDRFFAVRPEGSVSTLKIQRTERGDSAVYLCASSPTNTGELFFGEGSRLTVL.

The table lists this clonotype with many counts. This chain joins TRBV11-2 and TRBJ2-3; 11 positions agree with TRBD2. Unmatched junction bases numbered 12, after V lost 5 bases and J lost 8 bases. The germline V gene encodes CDR1 SGHAT and CDR2 FQNNGV. The CDR3 is made up of 16 amino acids. The CDR3: CASSPGTSGAWGTQYF. The CDR3, as DNA: TGTGCCAGCAGCCCCGGGACTAGCGGAGCCTGGGGTACGCAGTATTTT.

There are many counts of this clonotype. The chain recombines TRBV29-1 with TRBJ1-1; D is uncertain. The V and J ends lost 0 bases and 10 bases respectively, with 0 bases between them. CDR3 length: 8 amino acids. Germline assignment: CDR1 SQVTM and CDR2 ANQGSEA. The CDR3 spells CSVEEAFF. The CDR3 DNA reads as TGCAGCGTTGAAGAAGCTTTCTTT.

The sample holds many counts of this clonotype. V usage is TRBV7-9 and J usage is TRBJ1-5; D gene uncertain. The germline CDR1 and CDR2 sequences are SEHNR and FQNEAQ (reference sequence). Trimming removed 4 bases at V and 0 bases at J, with 4 bases between. The CDR3 runs 13 residues. CDR3 amino acids: CASSSYSNQPQHF. CDR3 nucleotide sequence: TGTGCCAGCAGCTCTTATAGCAATCAGCCCCAGCATTTT. The full variable domain, with the rest looked up from reference TRBV7-9 and TRBJ1-5, is DTGVSQNPRHKITKRGQNVTFRCDPISEHNRLYWYRQTLGQGPEFLTYFQNEAQLEKSRLLSDRFSAERPKGSFSTLEIQRTEQGDSAMYLCASSSYSNQPQHFGDGTRLSIL.

This clonotype was detected ten times or more. The chain recombines TRBV6-4 with TRBJ1-2; possible D gene TRBD1, 5 bases. V was shortened by 2 bases and J by 9 bases, with 7 bases between the two germline ends. From germline, CDR1 is MRHNA and CDR2 SNTAGT. This CDR3 comprises 11 residues. CDR3 DNA sequence: TGTGCCAGCAGTGACGGGGGTAGCTACACCTTC. It yields the protein CASSDGGSYTF.

This clonotype was counted between two and nine times. V is TRBV5-6 and J is TRBJ2-5, with 7 bases lining up with TRBD2. V was clipped by 4 bases and J by 4 bases; unmatched bases: 4. The CDR3 is made up of 13 amino acids. CDR1 SGHDT and CDR2 YYEEEE come from the germline V gene. In DNA, the CDR3 is TGTGCCAGCAGCCGTCCGGGGGGAGAGACCCAGTACTTC. Residues: CASSRPGGETQYF.

This clonotype was observed at least ten times. The junction and the germline gene differ at one end; a read error may be behind it. The chain uses TRBV4-3 and TRBJ1-6; tentative D call: TRBD1 (6 bases). The CDR3 spans 16 residues. From germline, CDR1 is LGHNA and CDR2 YSLEER. The CDR3 sequence: CASRQGTGQDNSPLHF. Written as DNA, the CDR3 is TGCGCCAGCAGGCAAGGAACAGGGCAAGACAATTCACCCCTCCACTTT.

This clonotype is labeled as medium-sized. CDR3 sequence (DNA): TGTGCCAGCAGTGGCGGACAGGGGACCTACAATGAGCAGTTCTTC. This translates into CASSGGQGTYNEQFF. J is TRBJ2-1 and V is TRBV7-6; 9 bases map to TRBD1. This CDR3 comprises 15 residues. The V gene's germline CDR1 is SGHVS and CDR2 FNYEAQ. V lost 6 bases, J lost 2 bases, and 5 bases stayed unmatched. The whole variable domain, filled in from reference TRBV7-6 and TRBJ2-1, reads GAGVSQSPRYKVTKRGQDVALRCDPISGHVSLYWYRQALGQGPEFLTYFNYEAQQDKSGLPNDRFSAERPEGSISTLTIQRTEQRDSAMYRCASSGGQGTYNEQFFGPGTRLTVL.

This clonotype was seen a single time. V and J are TRBV3-1 and TRBJ2-2, with D perhaps TRBD1 or TRBD2 (5 bases each). CDR1 and CDR2 (germline): LGHDT, YNNKEL (reference sequence). Trimming stripped 6 bases from V and 1 base from J, with 15 bases between. The CDR3 is made up of 16 amino acids. CDR3 sequence reads: CASRPSGTVNTGELFF. The CDR3, as DNA: TGTGCCAGCAGACCCTCTGGGACGGTGAACACCGGGGAGCTGTTTTTT.

Ten or more counts support this clonotype. In DNA form, the CDR3 reads TGCGCCAGCAGCCCTGGCCTGGACAGGAGCACAGATACGCAGTATTTT. Protein: CASSPGLDRSTDTQYF. The genes are TRBV5-1 and TRBJ2-3; 7 bases match TRBD1. Germline lookup yields CDR1 SGHRS and CDR2 YFSETQ. The CDR3 is 16 amino acids. With V trimmed by 4 bases and J by 0 bases, 8 bases remained unmatched.

This clonotype was seen a handful of times. This chain connects TRBV5-4 to TRBJ2-7; D remains ambiguous. Germline V CDR1 and CDR2: SGHNT, YYREEE (reference sequence). CDR3 length: 16 amino acids. The ends were cut back, 4 bases at V and 0 bases at J, with 17 bases in the middle. Written as DNA, the CDR3 is TGTGCCAGCAGCCATGGACCCCAGACGGCCTCCTACGAGCAGTACTTC. This codes for CASSHGPQTASYEQYF.

By sample fraction, this clonotype is medium-sized (0.01 to 0.1%). The J gene is TRBJ2-5, the V gene TRBV6-2 or TRBV6-3; D possibly corresponds to TRBD1 (6 bases). Trimming stripped 2 bases from V and 2 bases from J, with 15 bases between. Germline V CDR1 and CDR2: MNHEY, SVGEGT. This CDR3 contains 16 residues. This CDR3 is CASSYPGVRGQETQYF. The CDR3 nucleotides are TGTGCCAGCAGTTACCCTGGCGTCAGGGGACAAGAGACCCAGTACTTC.

Many counts were recorded for this clonotype. The J gene is TRBJ2-5, the V gene TRBV20-1, with D unclear. Germline lookup yields CDR1 DFQATT and CDR2 SNEGSKA (reference sequence). This CDR3 has 15 residues. Trimming left V 0 bases short and J 4 bases short, with 15 bases between. The CDR3 DNA reads TGCAGTGCTAGAGATGCGTCGAGTTCCGGAGAGACCCAGTACTTC. Translating it yields CSARDASSSGETQYF.

CDR3 DNA sequence: TGCAGCGTTGAAGATCTTAGGGCTACCGGGGAGCTGTTTTTT. Protein: CSVEDLRATGELFF. The chain carries TRBV29-1 and TRBJ2-2; D remains unclear. There are 14 residues in the CDR3. V was pared by 0 bases and J by 5 bases, with 10 bases between. Germline V gene data show CDR1 as SQVTM and CDR2 as ANQGSEA.

The sample holds many counts of this clonotype. This chain connects TRBV5-1 to TRBJ1-2; D gene uncertain. Germline CDR1 SGHRS, CDR2 YFSETQ. The V end was cut by 0 bases, the J end by 0 bases, with 12 bases between. This CDR3 region has 16 residues. DNA of the CDR3: TGCGCCAGCAGCTTGGGGGCAGTAAGCGCTAACTATGGCTACACCTTC. Its translation: CASSLGAVSANYGYTF. The complete variable domain, with remaining parts taken from reference TRBV5-1 and TRBJ1-2, reads KAGVTQTPRYLIKTRGQQVTLSCSPISGHRSVSWYQQTPGQGLQFLFEYFSETQRNKGNFPGRFSGRQFSNSRSEMNVSTLELGDSALYLCASSLGAVSANYGYTFGSGTRLTVV.

Ten or more counts support this clonotype. The chain links TRBV12-3 or TRBV12-4 to TRBJ1-4, with unresolved D. CDR3 length: 11 residues. V lost 3 bases to trimming and J lost 8 bases, with 4 bases between them. CDR3 in DNA: TGTGCCAGCAGTTTGGTGGAAAAACTGTTTTTT. Its protein product is CASSLVEKLFF.

This clonotype was seen ten or more times. The gene calls are TRBV12-3 or TRBV12-4 and TRBJ1-5, with a possible D match to TRBD1 (5 bases). The CDR3 consists of 14 residues. Trimming left V 3 bases short and J 3 bases short, with 9 bases between. The CDR3 protein is CASSFRGDNQPQHF. CDR3 nucleotide sequence: TGTGCCAGCAGTTTCCGAGGGGACAATCAGCCCCAGCATTTT.

This clonotype was recorded at least ten times. This chain uses TRBV29-1 with TRBJ1-1, with D unclear. Trimming left V 5 bases short and J 8 bases short, with 12 bases between. The germline V gene encodes CDR1 SQVTM and CDR2 ANQGSEA. The CDR3 consists of 11 residues. The chain's CDR3 is CSVKMSFEAFF. Written as DNA, the CDR3 is TGCAGCGTTAAAATGTCTTTCGAAGCTTTCTTT.

This clonotype was found a few times. The chain employs TRBV11-2 and TRBJ2-5; D is undetermined. CDR1 SGHAT and CDR2 FQNNGV come from the germline V gene. The CDR3 covers 14 residues. The V gene lost 2 bases and the J gene lost 5 bases, with 12 bases spanning the gap. The CDR3: CASSLRPSGETQYF. CDR3 DNA sequence: TGTGCCAGCAGCTTAAGACCCTCCGGGGAGACCCAGTACTTC.

In this sample, this clonotype turned up many times. V gene TRBV4-1 combines with J gene TRBJ2-7, with D maybe TRBD1 (6 bases). This CDR3 region has 16 residues. The germline V gene encodes CDR1 MGHRA and CDR2 YSYEKL. V was cut by 1 base and J by 3 bases, with 16 bases left in between. The CDR3 DNA is TGCGCCAGCAGCCAAGCTTCCGGGACACCTATCTACGAGCAGTACTTC. This sequence encodes CASSQASGTPIYEQYF.

This clonotype occurred many times. J is TRBJ1-2 and V is TRBV5-1; perhaps TRBD1 as D (5 bases). The CDR3 consists of 14 residues. Germline V gene lookup returns CDR1 SGHRS and CDR2 YFSETQ. V was clipped by 0 bases and J by 7 bases, with 13 bases between them. The CDR3 coding sequence is TGCGCCAGCAGCTTGGGACTGGGACGGAGTGGCTACACCTTC. Translating it yields CASSLGLGRSGYTF.

A few counts support this clonotype. One junction end disagrees with the germline gene, perhaps due to a read error. The chain couples TRBV5-4 to TRBJ2-3; possible D gene TRBD2, 6 bases. There are 12 residues in the CDR3. Germline-derived CDR1 and CDR2 are SGHNT and YYREEE (reference sequence). The CDR3 nucleotides read TGTGCCAGCAGCTTGAGGGAGGTCCAATGGCATTTT. It codes for CASSLREVQWHF.

This clonotype appeared many times. This chain joins TRBV3-1 and TRBJ2-1; tentative D call: TRBD1 (6 bases). V was clipped by 4 bases and J by 4 bases, with 11 bases between them. This CDR3 region has 14 residues. Germline V CDR1 and CDR2: LGHDT, YNNKEL (reference sequence). CDR3 loop: CASSPGQNYNEQFF. The CDR3 DNA reads as TGTGCCAGCAGCCCAGGACAGAATTACAATGAGCAGTTCTTC.

This clonotype was recorded at least ten times. J is TRBJ1-5 and V is TRBV28, with 7 bases aligning to TRBD1. The CDR3 totals 17 residues. The germline CDR1 and CDR2 sequences are MDHEN and SYDVKM. J gave up 3 bases and V 1 base, and 9 bases lay outside the gene matches. CDR3 region: CASSLFQGVGNNQPQHF. Written as DNA, the CDR3 is TGTGCCAGCAGTTTATTCCAGGGGGTAGGGAACAATCAGCCCCAGCATTTT.